These 9 T cell receptor beta chains share one sample of origin, sequenced in a study of T-cell memory formation after mild COVID-19. One entry per CDR3 protein, called by TCRdb with MiXCR from the 5' RACE reads. The repertoire consists of about 180,000 distinct CDR3 sequences, with around 16% occurring once and the leading ten covering roughly 1.9%. The sequencing sample was made of PBMCs or a T cell subset sorted from them (not recorded which). These receptors were taken from an adult woman who had mild COVID-19 (a few samples of this study predate the infection). Cell type and time point are not known.

This clonotype was picked up a small number of times. The chain couples TRBV19 to TRBJ2-1, with 8 bases lining up with TRBD2. The CDR3 extends over 14 amino acids. V was clipped by 8 bases and J by 7 bases; unmatched bases: 10. Germline V gene data show CDR1 as LNHDA and CDR2 as SQIVND (reference sequence). The CDR3 protein is CASGTGGTLNEQFF. The CDR3 DNA follows: TGTGCCAGTGGAACGGGGGGGACACTGAATGAGCAGTTCTTC.

The chain combines TRBV2 with TRBJ2-5, with 10 bases matching TRBD1. Trimming removed 7 bases from V and 5 bases from J; junction bases left unmatched: 10. Germline V gene sequence: CDR1 SNHLY, CDR2 FYNNEI. The CDR3 covers 15 residues. In DNA, the CDR3 is TGTGCCAGCATTGGGGTGACAGGGGGCCTGGAGACCCAGTACTTC. Encoded protein: CASIGVTGGLETQYF.

The chain is built from TRBV5-6 and TRBJ2-3, with 11 bases identical to TRBD2. Trimming at V came to 3 bases and at J to 4 bases, leaving 4 bases not matched to a gene. Germline V gene data show CDR1 as SGHDT and CDR2 as YYEEEE. The CDR3 spans 15 residues. CDR3 nucleotide sequence: TGTGCCAGCAGCTCGACTAGCGGGAACGCAGATACGCAGTATTTT. This codes for CASSSTSGNADTQYF.

This clonotype was counted a few times. The chain is built from TRBV20-1 and TRBJ1-1; D ambiguous. The CDR3 consists of 13 residues. Trimming pared 1 base from V and 1 base from J, leaving 7 bases between. The V gene's germline CDR1 is DFQATT and CDR2 SNEGSKA (reference sequence). CDR3 bases: TGCAGTGCTAGAGCCGACGGGAACACTGAAGCTTTCTTT. Translated: CSARADGNTEAFF.

This clonotype occurred a few times. This chain uses TRBV27 with TRBJ2-7; 7 bases are a match to TRBD1. This CDR3 region has 16 residues. Germline values: CDR1 MNHEY, CDR2 SMNVEV (reference sequence). V gave up 5 bases and J gave up 0 bases; unmatched junction bases: 10. The CDR3 sequence is CASSTLERGPSYEQYF. The CDR3 nucleotides read TGTGCCAGCAGTACCCTGGAGAGGGGGCCCTCCTACGAGCAGTACTTC.

The V and J genes are TRBV5-1 and TRBJ2-1; 7 bases match TRBD1. V shed 4 bases and J 4 bases; nucleotides not matched to a gene: 8. This CDR3 is 15 amino acids long. CDR1 and CDR2 from the germline V gene are SGHRS and YFSETQ. This CDR3 reads CASSPTGESYNEQFF. The CDR3 DNA reads TGCGCCAGCAGCCCTACAGGGGAAAGTTACAATGAGCAGTTCTTC.

The chain couples TRBV19 to TRBJ2-5, with D possibly being TRBD1 (6 bases). Germline V lookup: CDR1 LNHDA, CDR2 SQIVND (reference sequence). Trimming cost V 8 bases and J 5 bases, with 12 bases left between them. This CDR3 spans 12 amino acids. The CDR3 nucleotides are TGTGCCAGTTCAGGGGTTTTCGAGACCCAGTACTTC. Amino acid sequence: CASSGVFETQYF. Drawing the rest from reference TRBV19 and TRBJ2-5, the complete variable domain is DGGITQSPKYLFRKEGQNVTLSCEQNLNHDAMYWYRQDPGQGLRLIYYSQIVNDFQKGDIAEGYSVSREKKESFPLTVTSAQKNPTAFYLCASSGVFETQYFGPGTRLLVL.

The table lists this clonotype with a few counts. The chain joins TRBV27 to TRBJ2-7; D gene unclear. Germline CDR1 and CDR2: MNHEY and SMNVEV (reference sequence). This CDR3 has 13 residues. The V gene lost 8 bases and the J gene lost 1 base, with 12 bases spanning the gap. This CDR3 is CASGPGTSYEQYF. The CDR3 DNA reads as TGTGCCAGCGGACCAGGCACTTCCTACGAGCAGTACTTC.

This clonotype turned up a few times. This rearrangement joins TRBV20-1 to TRBJ2-5; the match to TRBD2 covers 9 bases. V was clipped by 1 base and J by 1 base; unmatched bases: 7. From germline, CDR1 is DFQATT and CDR2 SNEGSKA (reference sequence). This CDR3 region has 16 residues. The CDR3 sequence is CSARGGLAGSQETQYF. The CDR3 region has the DNA TGCAGTGCTAGAGGGGGGCTAGCGGGGAGCCAAGAGACCCAGTACTTC.